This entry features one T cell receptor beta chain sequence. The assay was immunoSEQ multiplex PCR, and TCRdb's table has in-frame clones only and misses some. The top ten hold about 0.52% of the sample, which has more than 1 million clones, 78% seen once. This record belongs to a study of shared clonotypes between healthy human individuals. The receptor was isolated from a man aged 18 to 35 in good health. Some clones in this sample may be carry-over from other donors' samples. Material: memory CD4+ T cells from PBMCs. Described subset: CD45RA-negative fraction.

In nucleotides, the CDR3 is TGTGCCAGCAGCATCAGGGGACGTGGCTACACCTTC. As protein: CASSIRGRGYTF. This sequence joins TRBV14 and TRBJ1-2; perhaps TRBD1 as D (6 bases). Trimming removed 5 bases at V and 7 bases at J, with 11 bases between. Germline CDR1 is SGHDN and CDR2 is FVKESK. The CDR3 totals 12 residues.